The 15 T cell receptor beta chains reported below all come from one sample, sequenced in a study of blood T cell repertoires in COVID-19. Generated by immunoSEQ multiplex PCR, the TCRdb table keeps only in-frame clones and is missing some. The data contain about 220,000 clones, roughly four fifths of them singletons. The sample consisted of peripheral blood. All receptors come from a woman of 80 years or more with COVID-19, enrolled during active disease.

The rearrangement links TRBV2 to TRBJ2-7, with unresolved D. The V gene's germline CDR1 is SNHLY and CDR2 FYNNEI. The V gene lost 4 bases and the J gene lost 4 bases, with 5 bases spanning the gap. This CDR3 spans 11 amino acids. This CDR3 is CASSVLYEQYF. The CDR3 region has the DNA TGTGCCAGCAGTGTACTGTACGAGCAGTACTTC. Based on the CDR3 plus reference TRBV2 and TRBJ2-7, the full variable domain is EPEVTQTPSHQVTQMGQEVILRCVPISNHLYFYWYRQILGQKVEFLVSFYNNEISEKSEIFDDQFSVERPDGSNFTLKIRSTKLEDSAMYFCASSVLYEQYFGPGTRLTVT.

This clone was recorded only once. This same CDR3 is encoded by further DNA sequences in the sample. This chain connects TRBV5-1 to TRBJ1-5, with D maybe TRBD1 (6 bases). CDR1 is SGHRS and CDR2 is YFSETQ in the germline V gene. CDR3 size: 15 residues. Trimming removed 0 bases from V and 1 base from J, with 8 bases in between. The CDR3 bases are TGCGCCAGCAGCTTGGAAGGGGGAAGCAATCAGCCCCAGCATTTT. Amino acid sequence: CASSLEGGSNQPQHF.

The chain links TRBV6-5 to TRBJ1-2, with 9 bases matching TRBD1. V was clipped by 2 bases and J by 8 bases; unmatched bases: 12. CDR1 MNHEY and CDR2 SVGAGI come from the germline V gene. The CDR3 loop spans 16 amino acids. The chain's CDR3 is CASSYDRDRAPRGYTF. CDR3 nucleotides: TGTGCCAGCAGTTACGACCGGGACAGGGCGCCGCGGGGCTACACCTTC.

V usage is TRBV2 and J usage is TRBJ1-4; D may be TRBD1 (5 bases). The V end was cut by 6 bases, the J end by 8 bases, with 10 bases between. Germline V CDR1 and CDR2: SNHLY, FYNNEI. The CDR3 has 12 amino acids. CDR3 coding DNA: TGTGCCAGCAGACAGGCCGGCGAAAAACTGTTTTTT. Translating it yields CASRQAGEKLFF.

The J gene is TRBJ1-6, the V gene TRBV9; D call uncertain. Deletions cut 0 bases from V and 3 bases from J, with 16 bases between. There are 18 residues in the CDR3. The germline gives CDR1 SGDLS, CDR2 YYNGEE. The DNA for the CDR3 is TGTGCCAGCAGCGTAGAAGAACGTAAAGCCGTCTATAATTCACCCCTCCACTTT. Its protein product is CASSVEERKAVYNSPLHF.

V is TRBV29-1 and J is TRBJ2-2; D unclear. CDR1 is SQVTM and CDR2 is ANQGSEA in the germline V gene. The CDR3 loop spans 15 amino acids. The V and J ends lost 1 base and 0 bases respectively, with 9 bases between them. Here the CDR3 reads CSVEVQHANTGELFF. The CDR3 DNA is TGCAGCGTTGAAGTTCAACACGCGAACACCGGGGAGCTGTTTTTT.

This clone came up once. This CDR3 is CASSLGGGSRNTIYF. Written as DNA, the CDR3 is TGTGCCAGCAGCCTGGGGGGGGGATCCAGAAACACCATATATTTT. The V and J genes are TRBV3-1 (or the pseudogene TRBV3-2) and TRBJ1-3; D is perhaps TRBD1 (5 bases). This CDR3 is 15 amino acids long. V gave up 4 bases and J gave up 5 bases, with 15 bases separating them. CDR1 and CDR2 (germline): LGHDT, YNNKEL (reference sequence).

This rearrangement joins TRBV5-1 to TRBJ2-5, with 9 bases fitting TRBD1. Germline assignment: CDR1 SGHRS and CDR2 YFSETQ. This CDR3 contains 14 residues. V lost 7 bases and J lost 5; bases outside the gene matches: 9. Here the CDR3 DNA reads TGCGCCAGCGGAGGAACAGGGGGCGGGGAGACCCAGTACTTC. Protein: CASGGTGGGETQYF.

J is TRBJ2-2 and V is TRBV28, with D possibly being TRBD2 (5 bases). V lost 5 bases and J lost 5, with 18 bases in between. The length of the CDR3 is 16 residues. The germline V gene encodes CDR1 MDHEN and CDR2 SYDVKM. In DNA, the CDR3 is TGTGCCAGCAGTCTAATAATCCCCAGCGGTACCGGGGAGCTGTTTTTT. Protein sequence: CASSLIIPSGTGELFF.

The rearrangement joins TRBV13 to TRBJ2-3; D unresolved. CDR1 and CDR2 from the germline V gene are PRHDT and FYEKMQ (reference sequence). The CDR3 has 13 amino acids. Trimming took 4 bases from V and 4 from J, leaving 9 bases between them. The CDR3 protein is CASSSLRADTQYF. As DNA, the CDR3 is TGTGCCAGCAGCTCCCTTCGGGCAGATACGCAGTATTTT. Complete variable domain (other parts from reference TRBV13 and TRBJ2-3): AAGVIQSPRHLIKEKRETATLKCYPIPRHDTVYWYQQGPGQDPQFLISFYEKMQSDKGSIPDRFSAQQFSDYHSELNMSSLELGDSALYFCASSSLRADTQYFGPGTRLTVL.

The table lists this clone with a few counts. This rearrangement joins TRBV6-6 to TRBJ1-6, with D possibly matching TRBD1 (5 bases). Trimming cost V 5 bases and J 3 bases, with 17 bases left between them. The CDR3 runs 17 residues. Per the germline V gene, CDR1 is MNHNY and CDR2 is SVGAGI (reference sequence). The CDR3 spells CASSRTGGYGYNSPLHF. In DNA, the CDR3 is TGTGCCAGCAGTCGGACCGGGGGGTATGGCTATAATTCACCCCTCCACTTT.

The genes are TRBV13 and TRBJ2-1, with TRBD1 matching over 9 bases. This CDR3 spans 15 amino acids. CDR1 and CDR2 (germline): PRHDT, FYEKMQ (reference sequence). J was trimmed by 2 bases and V by 5 bases; bases with no gene match: 4. The DNA of the CDR3 is TGTGCCAGCAGCCCCTACAGGGGGCCCTACAATGAGCAGTTCTTC. Amino acids: CASSPYRGPYNEQFF.

This chain uses TRBV28 with TRBJ1-5; D gene uncertain. Germline V gene sequence: CDR1 MDHEN, CDR2 SYDVKM. This CDR3 has 14 amino acids. CDR3 protein: CASSGARANQPQHF. The CDR3 nucleotides read TGTGCTTCATCGGGAGCACGGGCCAATCAGCCCCAGCATTTT.

The rearrangement joins TRBV19 to TRBJ1-1, with D perhaps TRBD1 (6 bases). The germline V gene encodes CDR1 LNHDA and CDR2 SQIVND (reference sequence). CDR3 length: 13 residues. V was pared by 4 bases and J by 4 bases, with 10 bases between. CDR3 nucleotides: TGTGCCAGTAGTACCACAGGGTCCACTGAAGCTTTCTTT. Encoded protein: CASSTTGSTEAFF.

The V and J genes are TRBV6-4 and TRBJ1-2, with 8 bases that match TRBD1. V shed 6 bases, J shed 6 bases, and the junction held 6 bases outside the gene matches. This CDR3 has 13 residues. Germline CDR1 MRHNA, CDR2 SNTAGT. CDR3 loop: CASRPDRGNGYTF. For the CDR3, the DNA is TGTGCCAGCAGACCAGACAGGGGTAATGGCTACACCTTC.